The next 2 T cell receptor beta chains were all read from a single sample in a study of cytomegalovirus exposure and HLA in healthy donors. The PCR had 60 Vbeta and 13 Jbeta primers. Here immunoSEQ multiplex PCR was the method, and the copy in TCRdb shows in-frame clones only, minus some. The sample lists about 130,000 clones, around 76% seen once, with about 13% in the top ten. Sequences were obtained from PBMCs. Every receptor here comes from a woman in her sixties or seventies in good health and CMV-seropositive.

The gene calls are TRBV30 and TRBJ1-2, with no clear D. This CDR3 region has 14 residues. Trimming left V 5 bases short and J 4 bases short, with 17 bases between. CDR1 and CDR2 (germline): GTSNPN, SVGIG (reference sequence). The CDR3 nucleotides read TGTGCCTGGCGGGTGGGTTCTTCCACCTATGGCTACACCTTC. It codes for CAWRVGSSTYGYTF.

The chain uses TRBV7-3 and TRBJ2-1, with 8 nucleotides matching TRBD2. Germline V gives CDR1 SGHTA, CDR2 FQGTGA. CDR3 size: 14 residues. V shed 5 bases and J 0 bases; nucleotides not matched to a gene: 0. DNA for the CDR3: TGTGCCAGCAGCGCGGGGGGCTCCTACAATGAGCAGTTCTTC. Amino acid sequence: CASSAGGSYNEQFF.